These 2 T cell receptor beta chains share one sample of origin, sequenced in a study of T-cell reconstitution after alpha-beta-depleted transplantation in children. Unique molecular identifiers tagged the TCRbeta library. TCRdb reprocessed the PCR reads with MiXCR, giving one entry per CDR3 protein. This sample has some 590,000 distinct CDR3 sequences, with about 10% found just once. Sequenced here: PBMCs from the stem cell graft donor, sampled from the stem cell graft. These receptor sequences come from a human donor who donated a stem cell graft to a child with acute myeloid leukemia.

This clonotype was seen repeatedly, ten times or more. The chain couples TRBV15 to TRBJ2-2; 7 nucleotides match TRBD2. V was clipped by 8 bases and J by 1 base; unmatched bases: 7. The CDR3 sequence is 15 residues long. Looked up from germline, CDR1 is LNHNV and CDR2 is YYDKDF (reference sequence). CDR3 region: CATSREARNTGELFF. The CDR3 region has the DNA TGTGCCACCTCCCGGGAGGCCCGGAACACCGGGGAGCTGTTTTTT. The full variable domain, rest sourced from reference TRBV15 and TRBJ2-2, is DAMVIQNPRYQVTQFGKPVTLSCSQTLNHNVMYWYQQKSSQAPKLLFHYYDKDFNNEADTPDNFQSRRPNTSFCFLDIRSPGLGDTAMYLCATSREARNTGELFFGEGSRLTVL.

Only a few counts were recorded for this clonotype. The rearrangement joins TRBV7-6 to TRBJ1-3; D remains ambiguous. CDR1 is SGHVS, CDR2 FNYEAQ, per germline. CDR3 size: 14 residues. V dropped 3 bases and J dropped 0 bases, with 6 bases sitting between them. The CDR3 coding sequence is TGTGCCAGCAGCTTGTACATCTCTGGAAACACCATATATTTT. Its translation: CASSLYISGNTIYF.